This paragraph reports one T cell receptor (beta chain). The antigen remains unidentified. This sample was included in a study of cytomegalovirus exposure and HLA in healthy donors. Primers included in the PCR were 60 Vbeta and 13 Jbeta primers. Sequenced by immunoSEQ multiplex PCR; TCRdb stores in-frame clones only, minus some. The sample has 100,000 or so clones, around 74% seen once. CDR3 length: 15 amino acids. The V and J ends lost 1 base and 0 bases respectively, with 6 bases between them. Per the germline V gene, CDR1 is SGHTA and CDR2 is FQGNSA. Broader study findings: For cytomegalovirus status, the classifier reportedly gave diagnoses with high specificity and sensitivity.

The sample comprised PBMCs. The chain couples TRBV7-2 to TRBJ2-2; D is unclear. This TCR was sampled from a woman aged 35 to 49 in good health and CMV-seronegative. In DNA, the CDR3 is TGTGCCAGCAGCTTAGTGTTTACGAACACCGGGGAGCTGTTTTTT. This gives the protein CASSLVFTNTGELFF.